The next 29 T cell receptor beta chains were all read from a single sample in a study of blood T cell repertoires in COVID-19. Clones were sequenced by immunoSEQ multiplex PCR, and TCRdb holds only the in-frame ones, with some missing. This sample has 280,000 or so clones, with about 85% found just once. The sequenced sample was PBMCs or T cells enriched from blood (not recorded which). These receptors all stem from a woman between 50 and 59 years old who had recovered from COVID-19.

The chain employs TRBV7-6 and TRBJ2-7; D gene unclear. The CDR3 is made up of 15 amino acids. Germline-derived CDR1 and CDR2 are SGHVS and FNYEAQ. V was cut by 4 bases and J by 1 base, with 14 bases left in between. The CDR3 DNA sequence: TGTGCCAGCAGCTCCCTGAACGGAGTTTCCTACGAGCAGTACTTC. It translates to CASSSLNGVSYEQYF.

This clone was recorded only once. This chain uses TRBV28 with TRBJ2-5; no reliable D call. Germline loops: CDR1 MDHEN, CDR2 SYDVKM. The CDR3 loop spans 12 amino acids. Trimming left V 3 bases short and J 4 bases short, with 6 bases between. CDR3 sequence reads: CASSFLRETQYF. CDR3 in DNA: TGTGCCAGCAGTTTTCTCCGAGAGACCCAGTACTTC.

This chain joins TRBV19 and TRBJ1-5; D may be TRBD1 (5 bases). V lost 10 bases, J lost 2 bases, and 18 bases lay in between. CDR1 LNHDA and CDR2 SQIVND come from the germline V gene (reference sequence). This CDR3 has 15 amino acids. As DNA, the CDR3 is TGTGCCACCCATGCGCAGGGTCTCGGCAATCAGCCCCAGCATTTT. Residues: CATHAQGLGNQPQHF. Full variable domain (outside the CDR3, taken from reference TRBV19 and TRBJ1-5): DGGITQSPKYLFRKEGQNVTLSCEQNLNHDAMYWYRQDPGQGLRLIYYSQIVNDFQKGDIAEGYSVSREKKESFPLTVTSAQKNPTAFYLCATHAQGLGNQPQHFGDGTRLSIL.

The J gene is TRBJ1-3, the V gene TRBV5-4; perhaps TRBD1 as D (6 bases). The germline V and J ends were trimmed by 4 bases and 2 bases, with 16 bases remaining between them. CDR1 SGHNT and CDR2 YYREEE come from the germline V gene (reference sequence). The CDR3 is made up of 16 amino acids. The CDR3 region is CASSEEQGLAGNTIYF. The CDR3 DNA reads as TGTGCCAGCAGCGAAGAGCAGGGGCTGGCTGGAAACACCATATATTTT.

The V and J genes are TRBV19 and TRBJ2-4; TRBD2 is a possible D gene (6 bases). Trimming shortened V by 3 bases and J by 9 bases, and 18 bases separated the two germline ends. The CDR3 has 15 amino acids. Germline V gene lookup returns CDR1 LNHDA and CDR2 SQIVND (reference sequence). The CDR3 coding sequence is TGTGCCAGTAGTATGCGCGGGGCAGCGTGGGGCATTCAGTACTTC. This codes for CASSMRGAAWGIQYF.

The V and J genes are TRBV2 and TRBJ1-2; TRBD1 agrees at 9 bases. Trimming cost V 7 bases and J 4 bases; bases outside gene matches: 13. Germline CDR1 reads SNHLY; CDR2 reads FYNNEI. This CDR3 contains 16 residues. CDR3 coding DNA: TGTGCCAGCATCCGGGACAGGGCCTCGGAAACCTATGGCTACACCTTC. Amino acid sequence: CASIRDRASETYGYTF.

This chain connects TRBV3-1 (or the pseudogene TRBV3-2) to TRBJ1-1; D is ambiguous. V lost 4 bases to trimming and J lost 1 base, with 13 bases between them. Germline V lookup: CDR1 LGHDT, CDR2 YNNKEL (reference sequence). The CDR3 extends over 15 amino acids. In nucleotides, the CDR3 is TGTGCCAGCAGCCTAAGTGCAACTAGGAACACTGAAGCTTTCTTT. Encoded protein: CASSLSATRNTEAFF.

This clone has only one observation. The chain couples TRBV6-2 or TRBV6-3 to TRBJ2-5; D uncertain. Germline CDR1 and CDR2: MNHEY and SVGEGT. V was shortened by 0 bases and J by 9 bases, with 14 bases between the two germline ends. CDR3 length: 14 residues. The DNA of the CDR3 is TGTGCCAGCAGTTACTCGAGCCCTCTCGATCCCCAGTACTTC. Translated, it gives CASSYSSPLDPQYF.

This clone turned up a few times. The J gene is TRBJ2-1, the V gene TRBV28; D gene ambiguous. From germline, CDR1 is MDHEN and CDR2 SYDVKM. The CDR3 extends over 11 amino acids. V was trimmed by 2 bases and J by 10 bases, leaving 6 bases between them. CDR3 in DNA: TGTGCCAGCAGTTTAGTCCTGGAGCAGTTCTTC. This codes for CASSLVLEQFF.

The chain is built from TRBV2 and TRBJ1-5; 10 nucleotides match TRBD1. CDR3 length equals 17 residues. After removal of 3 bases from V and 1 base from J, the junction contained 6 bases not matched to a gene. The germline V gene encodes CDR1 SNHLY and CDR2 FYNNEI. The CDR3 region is CASSEMGQGLSNQPQHF. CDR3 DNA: TGTGCCAGCAGTGAGATGGGACAGGGGCTCAGCAATCAGCCCCAGCATTTT.

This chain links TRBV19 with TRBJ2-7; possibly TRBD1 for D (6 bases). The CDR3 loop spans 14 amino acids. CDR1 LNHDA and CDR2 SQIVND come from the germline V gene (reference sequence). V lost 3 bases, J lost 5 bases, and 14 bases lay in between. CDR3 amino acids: CASSIRGGRDEQYF. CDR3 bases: TGTGCCAGTAGTATCAGGGGTGGCCGGGACGAGCAGTACTTC.

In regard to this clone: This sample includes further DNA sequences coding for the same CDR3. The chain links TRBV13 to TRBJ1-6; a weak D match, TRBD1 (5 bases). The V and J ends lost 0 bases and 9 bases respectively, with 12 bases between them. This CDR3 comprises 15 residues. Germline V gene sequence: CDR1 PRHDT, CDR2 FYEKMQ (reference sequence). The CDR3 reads CASSLGGGRRSPLHF. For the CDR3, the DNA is TGTGCCAGCAGCTTAGGGGGGGGACGGCGTTCACCCCTCCACTTT. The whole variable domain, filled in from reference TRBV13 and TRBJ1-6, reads AAGVIQSPRHLIKEKRETATLKCYPIPRHDTVYWYQQGPGQDPQFLISFYEKMQSDKGSIPDRFSAQQFSDYHSELNMSSLELGDSALYFCASSLGGGRRSPLHFGNGTRLTVT.

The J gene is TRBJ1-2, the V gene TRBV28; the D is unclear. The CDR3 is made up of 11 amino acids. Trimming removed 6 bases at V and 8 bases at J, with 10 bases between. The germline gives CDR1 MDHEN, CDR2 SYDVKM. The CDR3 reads CASSRSGGYTF. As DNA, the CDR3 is TGTGCCAGCAGCAGATCAGGAGGCTACACCTTC.

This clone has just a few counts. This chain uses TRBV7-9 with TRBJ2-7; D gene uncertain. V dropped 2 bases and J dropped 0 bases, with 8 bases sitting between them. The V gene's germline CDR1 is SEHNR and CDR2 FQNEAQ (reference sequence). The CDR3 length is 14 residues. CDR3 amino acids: CASSLSESSYEQYF. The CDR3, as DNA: TGTGCCAGCAGCTTATCAGAAAGCTCCTACGAGCAGTACTTC. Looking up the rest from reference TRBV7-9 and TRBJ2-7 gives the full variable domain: DTGVSQNPRHKITKRGQNVTFRCDPISEHNRLYWYRQTLGQGPEFLTYFQNEAQLEKSRLLSDRFSAERPKGSFSTLEIQRTEQGDSAMYLCASSLSESSYEQYFGPGTRLTVT.

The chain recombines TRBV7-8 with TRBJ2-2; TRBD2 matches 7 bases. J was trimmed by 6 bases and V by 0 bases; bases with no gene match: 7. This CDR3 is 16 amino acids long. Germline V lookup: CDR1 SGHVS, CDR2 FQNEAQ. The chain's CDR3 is CASSLAHRGRAGELFF. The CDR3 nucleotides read TGTGCCAGCAGCTTAGCGCATCGAGGGAGGGCCGGGGAGCTGTTTTTT.

The CDR3 protein is CASSEQSGGVATQYF. DNA of the CDR3: TGCGCCAGCAGTGAGCAGTCGGGGGGGGTGGCTACGCAGTATTTT. The genes are TRBV10-1 and TRBJ2-3, with 8 positions matching TRBD2. Losses at the gene ends were 2 bases for V and 8 bases for J; bases not matched to a gene: 9. The V gene's germline CDR1 is WNHNN and CDR2 SYGVQD (reference sequence). The length of the CDR3 is 15 residues.

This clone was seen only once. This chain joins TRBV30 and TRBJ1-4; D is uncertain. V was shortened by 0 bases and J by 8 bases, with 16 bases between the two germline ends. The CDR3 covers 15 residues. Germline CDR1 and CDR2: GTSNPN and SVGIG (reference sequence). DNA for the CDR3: TGTGCCTGGAGTGTATTTGAGGGAGTGGGGGAAAAACTGTTTTTT. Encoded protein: CAWSVFEGVGEKLFF. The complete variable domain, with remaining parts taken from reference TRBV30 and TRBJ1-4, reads SQTIHQWPATLVQPVGSPLSLECTVEGTSNPNLYWYRQAAGRGLQLLFYSVGIGQISSEVPQNLSASRPQDRQFILSSKKLLLSDSGFYLCAWSVFEGVGEKLFFGSGTQLSVL.

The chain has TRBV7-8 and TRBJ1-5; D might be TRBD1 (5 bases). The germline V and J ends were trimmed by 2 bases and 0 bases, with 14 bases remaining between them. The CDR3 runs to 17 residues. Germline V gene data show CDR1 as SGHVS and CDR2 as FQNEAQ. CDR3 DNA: TGTGCCAGCAGCTTAAGGACACAGTATTATAGCAATCAGCCCCAGCATTTT. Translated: CASSLRTQYYSNQPQHF. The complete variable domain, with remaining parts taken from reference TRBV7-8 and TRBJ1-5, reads GAGVSQSPRYKVAKRGQDVALRCDPISGHVSLFWYQQALGQGPEFLTYFQNEAQLDKSGLPSDRFFAERPEGSVSTLKIQRTQQEDSAVYLCASSLRTQYYSNQPQHFGDGTRLSIL.

The CDR3 reads CASTGQGAREAFF. CDR3 nucleotide sequence: TGTGCCAGTACCGGGCAGGGGGCGCGAGAAGCTTTCTTT. This chain joins TRBV19 and TRBJ1-1; TRBD1 matches 8 bases. The CDR3 is 13 amino acids. Trimming at V came to 7 bases and at J to 8 bases, leaving 9 bases not matched to a gene. The germline V gene has CDR1 LNHDA and CDR2 SQIVND (reference sequence). Filled out from reference TRBV19 and TRBJ1-1, the complete variable domain reads DGGITQSPKYLFRKEGQNVTLSCEQNLNHDAMYWYRQDPGQGLRLIYYSQIVNDFQKGDIAEGYSVSREKKESFPLTVTSAQKNPTAFYLCASTGQGAREAFFGQGTRLTVV.

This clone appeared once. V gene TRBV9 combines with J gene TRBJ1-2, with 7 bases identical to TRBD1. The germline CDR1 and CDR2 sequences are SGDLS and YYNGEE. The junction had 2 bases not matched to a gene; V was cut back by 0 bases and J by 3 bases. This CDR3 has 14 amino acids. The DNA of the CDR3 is TGTGCCAGCAGCGTAGTTACAGGGGACTATGGCTACACCTTC. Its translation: CASSVVTGDYGYTF.

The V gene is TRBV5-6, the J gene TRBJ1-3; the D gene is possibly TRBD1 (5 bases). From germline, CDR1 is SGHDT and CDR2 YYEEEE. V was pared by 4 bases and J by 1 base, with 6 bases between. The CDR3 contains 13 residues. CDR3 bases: TGTGCCAGCAGCGCAGGGTCTGGAAACACCATATATTTT. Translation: CASSAGSGNTIYF.

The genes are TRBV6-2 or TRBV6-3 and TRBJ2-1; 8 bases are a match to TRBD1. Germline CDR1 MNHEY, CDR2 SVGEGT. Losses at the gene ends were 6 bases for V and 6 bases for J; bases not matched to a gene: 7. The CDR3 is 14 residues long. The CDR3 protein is CASSIWTGPNEQFF. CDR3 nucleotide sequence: TGTGCCAGCAGCATATGGACAGGGCCCAATGAGCAGTTCTTC.

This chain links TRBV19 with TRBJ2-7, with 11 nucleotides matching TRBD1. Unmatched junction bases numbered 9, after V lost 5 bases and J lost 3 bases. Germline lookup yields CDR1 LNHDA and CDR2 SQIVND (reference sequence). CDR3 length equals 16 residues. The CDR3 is CASSSQGTGGYYEQYF. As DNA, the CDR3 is TGTGCCAGTAGTTCCCAAGGGACAGGGGGATACTACGAGCAGTACTTC.

CDR3 residues: CAWRWTGDNSPLHF. The CDR3 nucleotides are TGTGCCTGGAGGTGGACAGGGGATAATTCACCCCTCCACTTT. The rearrangement links TRBV30 to TRBJ1-6, with 9 bases that match TRBD1. Germline lookup yields CDR1 GTSNPN and CDR2 SVGIG (reference sequence). The ends lost 3 bases at V and 5 bases at J; junction bases unmatched: 2. The CDR3 contains 14 residues.

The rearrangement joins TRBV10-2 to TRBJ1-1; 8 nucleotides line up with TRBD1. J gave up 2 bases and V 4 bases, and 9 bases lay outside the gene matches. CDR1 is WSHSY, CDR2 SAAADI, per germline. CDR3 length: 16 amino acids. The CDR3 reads CASSGTAGTGNTEAFF. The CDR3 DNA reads TGCGCCAGCAGTGGAACGGCCGGGACAGGCAACACTGAAGCTTTCTTT.

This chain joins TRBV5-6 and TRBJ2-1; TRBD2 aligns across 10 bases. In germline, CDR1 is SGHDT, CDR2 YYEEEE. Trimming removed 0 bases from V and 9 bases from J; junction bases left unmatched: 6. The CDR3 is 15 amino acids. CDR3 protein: CASSLASGRAFEQFF. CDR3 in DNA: TGTGCCAGCAGCTTGGCAAGCGGGAGGGCTTTTGAGCAGTTCTTC.

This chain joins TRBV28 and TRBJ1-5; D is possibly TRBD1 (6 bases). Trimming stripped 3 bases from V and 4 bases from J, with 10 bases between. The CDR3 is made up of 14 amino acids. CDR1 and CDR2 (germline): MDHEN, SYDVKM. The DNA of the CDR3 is TGTGCCAGCAGTTTGGTGAGGGGGAATCAGCCCCAGCATTTT. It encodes CASSLVRGNQPQHF.

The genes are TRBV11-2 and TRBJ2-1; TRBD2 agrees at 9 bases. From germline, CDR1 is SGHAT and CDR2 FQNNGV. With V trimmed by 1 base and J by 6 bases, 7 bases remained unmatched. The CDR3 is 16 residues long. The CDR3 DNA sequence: TGTGCCAGCAGCTTAGGACTAGCGGTAAGTCCCAATGAGCAGTTCTTC. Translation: CASSLGLAVSPNEQFF.

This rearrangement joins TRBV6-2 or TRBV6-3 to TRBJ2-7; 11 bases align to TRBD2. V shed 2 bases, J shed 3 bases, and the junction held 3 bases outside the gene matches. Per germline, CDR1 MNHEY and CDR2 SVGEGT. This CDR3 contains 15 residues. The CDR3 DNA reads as TGTGCCAGCAGTTACCTACTAGCGGGAGACTACGAGCAGTACTTC. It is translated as CASSYLLAGDYEQYF.